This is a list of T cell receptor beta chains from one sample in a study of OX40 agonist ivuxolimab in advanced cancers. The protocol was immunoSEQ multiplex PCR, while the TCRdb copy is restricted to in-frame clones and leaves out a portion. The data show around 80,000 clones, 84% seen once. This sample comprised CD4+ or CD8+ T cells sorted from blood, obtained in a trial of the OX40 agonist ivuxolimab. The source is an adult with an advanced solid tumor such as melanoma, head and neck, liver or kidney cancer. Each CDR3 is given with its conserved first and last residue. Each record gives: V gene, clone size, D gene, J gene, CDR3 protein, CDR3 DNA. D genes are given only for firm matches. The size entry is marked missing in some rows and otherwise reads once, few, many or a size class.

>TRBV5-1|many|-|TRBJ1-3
CASSLDGGTGNTIYF
TGCGCCAGCAGCTTGGATGGGGGCACTGGAAACACCATATATTTT
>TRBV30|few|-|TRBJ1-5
CAWSVQGFSNQPQHF
TGTGCCTGGAGTGTACAGGGATTCAGCAATCAGCCCCAGCATTTT
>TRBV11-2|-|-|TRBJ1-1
CASSLIPTMNTEAFF
TGTGCCAGCAGCTTAATTCCCACGATGAACACTGAAGCTTTCTTT
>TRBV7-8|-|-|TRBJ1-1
CASARGENTEAFF
TGTGCCAGTGCGCGGGGAGAGAACACTGAAGCTTTCTTT
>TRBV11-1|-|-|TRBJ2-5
CASSHPRGRETQYF
TGTGCCAGCAGCCACCCTAGAGGGAGAGAGACCCAGTACTTC
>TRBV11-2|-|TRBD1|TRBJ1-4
CASSFRQGSGSEKLFF
TGTGCCAGCAGCTTTCGACAGGGGTCGGGTAGCGAAAAACTGTTTTTT
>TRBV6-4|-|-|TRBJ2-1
CASSDNRQARHNEQFF
TGTGCCAGCAGTGACAATAGACAGGCCCGCCACAATGAGCAGTTCTTC
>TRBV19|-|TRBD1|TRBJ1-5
CASRTQGYQPQHF
TGTGCCTCCCGGACACAGGGGTATCAGCCCCAGCATTTT
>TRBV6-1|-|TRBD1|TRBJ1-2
CASSPLGTANYGYTF
TGTGCCAGCAGCCCATTAGGGACAGCTAACTATGGCTACACCTTC
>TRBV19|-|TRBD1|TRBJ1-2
CASTQGAVYGYTF
TGTGCCAGTACGCAGGGGGCGGTCTATGGCTACACCTTC
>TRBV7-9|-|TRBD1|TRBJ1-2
CASSLEQGAYGYTF
TGTGCCAGCAGCTTAGAACAGGGGGCATATGGCTACACCTTC
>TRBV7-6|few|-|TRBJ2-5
CASSSRVETQYF
TGTGCCAGCAGCTCCCGGGTGGAGACCCAGTACTTC
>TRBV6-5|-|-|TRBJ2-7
CASSYSRSYEQYF
TGTGCCAGCAGTTACTCTAGATCCTACGAGCAGTACTTC
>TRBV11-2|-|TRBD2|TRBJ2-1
CASRNSGRSNEQFF
TGTGCCAGCAGAAATAGCGGGAGGTCCAATGAGCAGTTCTTC
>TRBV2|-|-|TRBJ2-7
CASTPDRQEQYF
TGTGCCAGCACCCCGGACCGGCAGGAGCAGTACTTC
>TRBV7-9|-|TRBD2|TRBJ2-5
CASSLREGYIETQYF
TGTGCCAGCAGCTTAAGGGAGGGTTATATAGAGACCCAGTACTTC
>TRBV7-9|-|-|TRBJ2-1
CASSLEGLVNEQFF
TGTGCCAGCAGCTTAGAAGGCCTAGTTAATGAGCAGTTCTTC
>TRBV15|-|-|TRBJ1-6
CATSRDKVDNSPLHF
TGTGCCACCAGCAGGGACAAGGTCGATAATTCACCCCTCCACTTT
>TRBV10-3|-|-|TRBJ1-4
CAISESPEDEKLFF
TGTGCCATCAGTGAAAGTCCGGAAGATGAAAAACTGTTTTTT
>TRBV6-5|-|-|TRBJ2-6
CASSYSAISGANVLTF
TGTGCCAGCAGTTACTCGGCTATCTCTGGGGCCAACGTCCTGACTTTC
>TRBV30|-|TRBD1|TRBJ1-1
CAWSSGTGNTEAFF
TGTGCCTGGAGTTCCGGGACAGGGAACACTGAAGCTTTCTTT
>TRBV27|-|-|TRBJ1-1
CASGLGEAFF
TGTGCCAGCGGGCTGGGTGAAGCTTTCTTT
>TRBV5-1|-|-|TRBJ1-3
CASSLGQFSSGNTIYF
TGCGCCAGCAGCTTGGGGCAGTTCAGCTCTGGAAACACCATATATTTT
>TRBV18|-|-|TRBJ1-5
CASSPPGRAGQPQHF
TGTGCCAGCTCACCACCGGGCAGGGCGGGGCAGCCCCAGCATTTT
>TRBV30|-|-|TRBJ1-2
CAYKRGARGYTF
TGTGCCTATAAAAGGGGGGCGAGGGGCTACACCTTC
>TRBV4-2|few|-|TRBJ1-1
CASSQEGIRTFF
TGTGCCAGCAGCCAAGAGGGGATCCGGACTTTCTTT
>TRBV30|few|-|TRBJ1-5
CASTGPGSSWSNQPQHF
TGTGCCTCTACAGGGCCCGGGAGCTCTTGGAGCAATCAGCCCCAGCATTTT
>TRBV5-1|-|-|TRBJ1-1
CASSLVTNTEAFF
TGCGCCAGCAGCTTGGTTACGAACACTGAAGCTTTCTTT
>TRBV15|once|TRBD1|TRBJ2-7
CATSGDRGPYEQYF
TGTGCCACCAGCGGGGACAGGGGGCCGTACGAGCAGTACTTC
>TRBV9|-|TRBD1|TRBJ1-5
CASSENGQDNQPQHF
TGTGCCAGCAGCGAAAACGGACAGGACAATCAGCCCCAGCATTTT
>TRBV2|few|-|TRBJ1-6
CASSSSYNSPLHF
TGTGCCAGCAGCTCCTCCTATAATTCACCCCTCCACTTT
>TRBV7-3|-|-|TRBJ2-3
CASSLGGRTDTQYF
TGTGCCAGCAGCTTGGGGGGACGCACAGATACGCAGTATTTT
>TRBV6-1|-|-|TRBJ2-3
CASNPGHSLTDTQYF
TGTGCCAGCAACCCGGGACATAGCCTCACAGATACGCAGTATTTT
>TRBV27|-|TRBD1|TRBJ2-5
CASRRTRQGEETQYF
TGTGCCAGCAGACGCACACGACAGGGGGAAGAGACCCAGTACTTC
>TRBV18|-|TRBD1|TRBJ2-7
CASSQTGVRYEQYF
TGTGCCAGCTCACAGACAGGGGTTAGGTACGAGCAGTACTTC
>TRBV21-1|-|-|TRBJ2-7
CASSARDRDRGGSEQYF
TGTGCCAGCAGCGCCCGCGACCGGGACAGGGGGGGCTCCGAGCAGTACTTC
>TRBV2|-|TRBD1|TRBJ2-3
CASSQGTGPTQYF
TGTGCCAGCAGTCAAGGGACAGGTCCTACGCAGTATTTT
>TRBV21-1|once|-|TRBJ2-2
CASSKSGTTNTGELFF
TGTGCCAGCAGCAAGTCCGGGACAACGAACACCGGGGAGCTGTTTTTT
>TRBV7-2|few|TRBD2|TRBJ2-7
CASSWTSGRSYEQYF
TGTGCCAGCAGCTGGACTAGCGGGCGATCCTACGAGCAGTACTTC
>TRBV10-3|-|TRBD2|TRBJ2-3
CATGPGGGTDTQYF
TGTGCCACCGGACCGGGGGGGGGCACAGATACGCAGTATTTT
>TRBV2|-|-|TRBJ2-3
CASSTRDFTDTQYF
TGTGCCAGCAGTACTAGGGACTTTACAGATACGCAGTATTTT
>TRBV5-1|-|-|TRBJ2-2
CASRTQGPGELFF
TGCGCCAGCAGGACCCAGGGCCCCGGGGAGCTGTTTTTT
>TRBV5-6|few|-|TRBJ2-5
CASSSADRPKETQYF
TGTGCCAGCAGCTCAGCCGACAGACCCAAAGAGACCCAGTACTTC
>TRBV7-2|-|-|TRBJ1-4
CASSLEAGRGEKLFF
TGTGCCAGCAGCTTAGAGGCAGGGAGGGGAGAAAAACTGTTTTTT
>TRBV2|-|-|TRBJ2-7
CASSVWVGGQYF
TGTGCCAGCAGTGTATGGGTAGGAGGGCAGTACTTC
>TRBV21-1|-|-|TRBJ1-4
CASSFSDSGGQEKLFF
TGTGCCAGCAGCTTCTCGGACAGCGGGGGACAGGAAAAACTGTTTTTT
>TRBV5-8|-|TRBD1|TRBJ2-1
CASSWGQGDLNEQFF
TGTGCCAGCAGCTGGGGACAGGGGGACCTAAATGAGCAGTTCTTC
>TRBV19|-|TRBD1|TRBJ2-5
CASSDRGFGETQYF
TGTGCCAGTAGCGACAGGGGCTTTGGGGAGACCCAGTACTTC
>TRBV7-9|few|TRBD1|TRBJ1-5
CASSLVGGRANQPQHF
TGTGCCAGCAGCTTAGTAGGGGGCCGAGCCAATCAGCCCCAGCATTTT
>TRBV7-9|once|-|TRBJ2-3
CASSRDTGSDTQYF
TGTGCCAGCAGCCGGGACACGGGGTCAGATACGCAGTATTTT
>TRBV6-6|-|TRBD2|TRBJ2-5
CASSYWGGKETQYF
TGTGCCAGCAGTTACTGGGGAGGGAAAGAGACCCAGTACTTC
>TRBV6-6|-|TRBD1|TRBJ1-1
CASINRGRKAFF
TGTGCCAGCATCAACAGGGGCCGCAAAGCTTTCTTT
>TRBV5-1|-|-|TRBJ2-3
CASSLLERDTQYF
TGCGCCAGCAGCCTTCTGGAGCGAGATACGCAGTATTTT
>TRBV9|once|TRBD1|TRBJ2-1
CASSVAYRGDEQFF
TGTGCCAGCAGCGTAGCTTACAGGGGGGATGAGCAGTTCTTC
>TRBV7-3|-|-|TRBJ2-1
CASSLTIGDGQFF
TGTGCCAGCAGCTTAACGATAGGGGACGGACAGTTCTTC